A single T cell receptor (beta chain) is shown here with its context. Its binding antigen is unknown. Base qualities were left out, and no much larger clone turns up one base away. From cysteine to phenylalanine, the CDR3 is 14 amino acids long. Kept here is only the CDR3 DNA, which spans 42 bases and is read in frame from base 1. CDR1 is given as LNHDA and CDR2 as SQIVND, both from the germline V gene (reference sequence). The V end loses 2 bases and the J end loses 10 bases, and a stretch of 12 bases separates them. This sample is part of a study of shared clonotypes between healthy human individuals (dated by TCRdb to 2019 to 2021). At the level of the whole study: The cohort comprised two women and three men aged 18 to 49 years. To increase sequencing depth and limit assay-specific biases, TCR repertoire library preparation and sequencing were carried out by different laboratories using diverse techniques. Between about 0.85 and 8.9 billion PBMCs per donor were obtained by leukapheresis. To estimate repertoire size and how much clonotype sharing occurs between individuals, the study deeply sequenced the blood TCR repertoires of about five healthy adults. For each donor, CD4 naive and CD4 memory were each given three plates, CD8 naive was given two plates, and CD8 memory was given one plate.

Healthy HIV-negative adults with no recently reported acute infections or vaccinations were included as donors. Every donor was a Caucasian adult residing in Nashville, Tennessee, USA. CD4+ T cells were enriched by magnetic negative selection, after which naive cells were positively selected on CD45RA and the negative fraction was taken as the memory subset. Blood was obtained by leukapheresis, after which PBMCs were separated by Ficoll-Histopaque density gradient centrifugation and cryopreserved in liquid nitrogen vapor phase. Analytical flow cytometry was used to check the purity and quantity of each magnetically sorted T cell population. Genomic DNA was isolated from every sorted fraction and measured by UV absorbance on a Nanodrop 2000c. TCR CDR3 regions were amplified from genomic DNA by multiplex PCR using the deep immunoSEQ assay. Genomic DNA extracted from each cell subset was distributed evenly over all wells of several immunoSEQ 96-well plates, and each plate served as one replicate. For sorted subsets, around 200 ng genomic DNA, equal to about 30,000 T cell genomes, was loaded into each replicate PCR. Purified libraries were measured with a Qubit 3.0 fluorometer, size-checked on a Bioanalyzer 2100, and measured again with the KAPA Library Quantification kit. Each immunoSEQ 96-well plate was sequenced on its own single-read 150-cycle Illumina NextSeq 550 flow cell. Processing in the source paper ran as follows. Because the immunoSEQ output included only junctional sequences and no quality scores, the filtering could not be the same as the filtering used for full-length reads. To assign V/J genes and CDR3, sequences were annotated using PyIR, a Python wrapper for IgBLAST v1.9, with IMGT germline references. Reads with weak V/J assignments (E-value above 1e-6), missing CDR3, stop codons, out-of-frame junctions, or ambiguous translated residues were removed. V3J clonotypes were defined as sequences sharing the same inferred V gene, J gene, and CDR3 amino acid sequence. The percentage overlap between two repertoires was calculated by dividing the number of shared unique clonotypes by the size of the smaller repertoire. Repertoire richness was assessed with RTK rarefaction, the Chao1 estimator, and Recon v2.1 estimates of unobserved clonotypes. Generation probabilities were computed with OLGA for all TCRbeta clonotypes obtained by the gDNA method from several donors. TCRdb re-hosts the immuneACCESS table, in-frame sequences only. Its copies lack some clones; in the studies checked, an unresolved V gene accounts for under half of them, and the cause for the rest is not known. From that table come the V and J calls and clone size; the DNA was used to work out D and trimming. The sample table lists about 960,000 clones, 70% to 85% of them with a count of one. Of the sample, nearly 1.5% is held by the ten largest clones.

The paper as a whole reports these results and caveats: The small number of donors limited the genetic and exposure-history diversity represented. Naive subsets generally had larger estimated clonotype richness than memory subsets. Rarefaction of sorted-subset datasets indicated incomplete sequencing despite the large sequencing depth. Clonotypes shared by all four sorted-subset donors showed higher generation probabilities than non-shared clonotypes. Sampling was restricted to blood, and TCR repertoires in tissue are likely to differ from TCR repertoires in blood. When a handful of donors were compared, the shared fraction of clonotypes was about 5.2% for naive CD4, around 3.5% for naive CD8, more than 2% for memory CD4, and 0.35% to 0.4% for memory CD8. Based on pairwise subsampling, the degree of clonotype sharing among donors was expected to be affected by sequencing depth.

The sequencing input was memory CD4+ T cells sorted from blood. Interpreted using the paper, the cell subset or site label stands for: CD45RA-negative fraction. The chain couples TRBV19 to TRBJ1-6; the D gene is unclear. The TCR sequence derives from a man aged 18 to 30 in good health. The CDR3 in this case is CASSILGVESPLHF. The nucleotide sequence reads as follows: TGTGCCAGTAGTATATTGGGCGTGGAATCACCCCTCCACTTT.